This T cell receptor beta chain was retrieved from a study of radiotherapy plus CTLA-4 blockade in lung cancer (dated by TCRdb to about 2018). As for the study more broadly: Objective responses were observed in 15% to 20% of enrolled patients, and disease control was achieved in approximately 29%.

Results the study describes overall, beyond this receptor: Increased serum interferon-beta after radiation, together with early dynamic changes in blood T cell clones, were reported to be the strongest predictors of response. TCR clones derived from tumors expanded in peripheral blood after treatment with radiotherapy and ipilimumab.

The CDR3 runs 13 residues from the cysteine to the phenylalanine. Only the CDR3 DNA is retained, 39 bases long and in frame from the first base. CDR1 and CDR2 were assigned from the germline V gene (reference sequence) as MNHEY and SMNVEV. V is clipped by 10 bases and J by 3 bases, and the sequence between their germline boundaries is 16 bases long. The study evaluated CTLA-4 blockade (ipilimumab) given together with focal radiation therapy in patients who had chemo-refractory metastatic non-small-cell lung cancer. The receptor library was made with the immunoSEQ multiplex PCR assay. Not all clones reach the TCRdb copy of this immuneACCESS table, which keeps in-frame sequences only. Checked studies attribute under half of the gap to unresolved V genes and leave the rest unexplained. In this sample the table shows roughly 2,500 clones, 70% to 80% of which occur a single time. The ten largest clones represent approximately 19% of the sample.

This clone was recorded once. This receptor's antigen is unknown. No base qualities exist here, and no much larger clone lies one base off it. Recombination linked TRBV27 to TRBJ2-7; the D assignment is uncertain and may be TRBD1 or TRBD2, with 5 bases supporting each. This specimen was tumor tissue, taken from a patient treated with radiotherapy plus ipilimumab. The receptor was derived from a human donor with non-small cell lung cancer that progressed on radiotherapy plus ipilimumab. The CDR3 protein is CATRRDGNYEQYF. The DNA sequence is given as TGTGCCACCCGAAGGGACGGAAACTACGAGCAGTACTTC.